This is a list of T cell receptor beta chains from one sample in a study of radiation and T cells in renal cell carcinoma. TCRdb keeps only in-frame clones here, not all; method: immunoSEQ multiplex PCR. The data contain about 24,000 clones, roughly 64% of them seen just once; the ten biggest clones take up less than 25%. The sequencing used tumor tissue, collected from a patient whose treatment was nephrectomy without radiotherapy. Receptor source: a man aged 40-49 years with renal cell carcinoma. The CDR3 runs from the conserved cysteine through the conserved F or W. D genes are given only for firm matches. Rows may omit the clone size; those that give it use once, few, many or a size class.

v_call: TRBV19; j_call: TRBJ1-6; clone_size: few; d_call: -; cdr3_nt: TGTGAATCGGGGTCCGGCAATTCACCCCTCCACTTT; cdr3_aa: CESGSGNSPLHF
v_call: TRBV10-1; j_call: TRBJ2-5; clone_size: -; d_call: -; cdr3_nt: TGCGCCAGCAGTGAAGGGCAGCAAGAGACCCAGTACTTC; cdr3_aa: CASSEGQQETQYF
v_call: TRBV13; j_call: TRBJ2-5; clone_size: -; d_call: TRBD2; cdr3_nt: TGTGCCAGCAGCCCCTCAGCGGGGTTGGAGACCCAGTACTTC; cdr3_aa: CASSPSAGLETQYF
v_call: TRBV29-1; j_call: TRBJ2-3; clone_size: few; d_call: -; cdr3_nt: TGCAGCGTTGAAGGGGGGGGCAGGGTCTTTAATACGCAGTATTTT; cdr3_aa: CSVEGGGRVFNTQYF
v_call: TRBV7-3; j_call: TRBJ1-1; clone_size: many; d_call: -; cdr3_nt: TGTGCCAGCAGCTTATTGGGTACCACTGAAGCTTTCTTT; cdr3_aa: CASSLLGTTEAFF
v_call: TRBV4-2; j_call: TRBJ1-1; clone_size: few; d_call: TRBD1; cdr3_nt: TGTGCCAGCAGCCGCCTAGGGACAGGGGACACTGAAGCTTTCTTT; cdr3_aa: CASSRLGTGDTEAFF
v_call: TRBV7-9; j_call: TRBJ1-1; clone_size: -; d_call: -; cdr3_nt: TGTGCCAGCAGCTTAAAGGAGGGGACTGAAGCTTTCTTT; cdr3_aa: CASSLKEGTEAFF
v_call: TRBV9; j_call: TRBJ2-1; clone_size: -; d_call: TRBD2; cdr3_nt: TGTGCCAGCAGCGCAACAGCGGGACTCTACAATGAGCAGTTCTTC; cdr3_aa: CASSATAGLYNEQFF
v_call: TRBV20-1; j_call: TRBJ2-7; clone_size: -; d_call: -; cdr3_nt: TGCAGTGCATCCGGCCACAGGGAGCAGTACTTC; cdr3_aa: CSASGHREQYF
v_call: TRBV10-1; j_call: TRBJ1-6; clone_size: -; d_call: -; cdr3_nt: TGCGCCAGCGAAAGCGCTTCTTATAATTCACCCCTCCACTTT; cdr3_aa: CASESASYNSPLHF
v_call: TRBV7-8; j_call: TRBJ1-5; clone_size: -; d_call: -; cdr3_nt: TGTGCCAGCAGCTTAACACGGGGGGGTCAGCCCCAGCATTTT; cdr3_aa: CASSLTRGGQPQHF
v_call: TRBV9; j_call: TRBJ1-1; clone_size: -; d_call: TRBD1; cdr3_nt: TGTGCCAGCAGCCCGAGGACAGGGGGCACTGAAGCTTTCTTT; cdr3_aa: CASSPRTGGTEAFF
v_call: TRBV4-1; j_call: TRBJ1-6; clone_size: -; d_call: -; cdr3_nt: TGCGCCAGCAGCCAGAGCTACAGGGATTATAATTCACCCCTCCACTTT; cdr3_aa: CASSQSYRDYNSPLHF
v_call: TRBV18; j_call: TRBJ2-1; clone_size: -; d_call: -; cdr3_nt: TGTGCCAGCTCACGCTTCCGAGGAGAGCTGGTGGATGAGCAGTTCTTC; cdr3_aa: CASSRFRGELVDEQFF
v_call: TRBV5-1; j_call: TRBJ1-2; clone_size: -; d_call: -; cdr3_nt: TGCGCCAGCAGCTCCCGGGCCCCCTATGGCTACACCTTC; cdr3_aa: CASSSRAPYGYTF
v_call: TRBV19; j_call: TRBJ1-3; clone_size: once; d_call: -; cdr3_nt: TGTGCCAGTAGTGGCCCCGGGGGGCCTTACAATTTCCTCTCTGGAAACACCATATATTTT; cdr3_aa: CASSGPGGPYNFLSGNTIYF
v_call: TRBV6-5; j_call: TRBJ1-1; clone_size: -; d_call: -; cdr3_nt: TGTGCCAGCAGATACGACAGGAACACTGAAGCTTTCTTT; cdr3_aa: CASRYDRNTEAFF
v_call: TRBV14; j_call: TRBJ1-1; clone_size: -; d_call: -; cdr3_nt: TGTGCCAGCAGGGCCATGGGAGGGAACACTGAAGCTTTCTTT; cdr3_aa: CASRAMGGNTEAFF
v_call: TRBV29-1; j_call: TRBJ2-1; clone_size: many; d_call: -; cdr3_nt: TGCAGCTGGTCCGGGACCTTGATGGATGAGCAGTTCTTC; cdr3_aa: CSWSGTLMDEQFF
v_call: TRBV4-3; j_call: TRBJ2-1; clone_size: -; d_call: -; cdr3_nt: TGCGCCAGCAGCCTTGAACAGGGCAACTACAATGAGCAGTTCTTC; cdr3_aa: CASSLEQGNYNEQFF
v_call: TRBV5-1; j_call: TRBJ1-3; clone_size: -; d_call: -; cdr3_nt: TGCGCCAGCAGCACCGGACAGACTGGAAACACCATATATTTT; cdr3_aa: CASSTGQTGNTIYF
v_call: TRBV5-1; j_call: TRBJ2-5; clone_size: -; d_call: TRBD2; cdr3_nt: TGCGCCAGCAGCCGCGGGACTACCCAAGAGACCCAGTACTTC; cdr3_aa: CASSRGTTQETQYF
v_call: TRBV7-2; j_call: TRBJ1-6; clone_size: -; d_call: -; cdr3_nt: TGTGCCAGCAGCTTAGAGGAAAATTCACCCCTCCACTTT; cdr3_aa: CASSLEENSPLHF
v_call: TRBV9; j_call: TRBJ1-1; clone_size: -; d_call: -; cdr3_nt: TGTGCCAGCAGCCCGCGCCAGGGTAAGATTGAAGCTTTCTTT; cdr3_aa: CASSPRQGKIEAFF
v_call: TRBV5-6; j_call: TRBJ1-2; clone_size: -; d_call: -; cdr3_nt: TGTGCCAGCACCATCCTGGGGACTGATTCTAACTATGGCTACACCTTC; cdr3_aa: CASTILGTDSNYGYTF
v_call: TRBV7-2; j_call: TRBJ1-4; clone_size: medium-sized; d_call: -; cdr3_nt: TGTGCCAGCAGCTTAGGGGGGAGTGAAAAACTGTTTTTT; cdr3_aa: CASSLGGSEKLFF
v_call: TRBV28; j_call: TRBJ1-2; clone_size: -; d_call: -; cdr3_nt: TGTGCCAGCATGGGGCCGCAGGGAATAAACTATGGCTACACCTTC; cdr3_aa: CASMGPQGINYGYTF
v_call: TRBV7-9; j_call: TRBJ2-2; clone_size: -; d_call: TRBD1; cdr3_nt: TGTGCCAGCAGCTTTGGACAGGGGGCTTCCGCGAACACCGGGGAGCTGTTTTTT; cdr3_aa: CASSFGQGASANTGELFF
v_call: TRBV5-1; j_call: TRBJ2-2; clone_size: -; d_call: -; cdr3_nt: TGCGCCAGCAGCTTGGGTGTCAGGGCGAACACCGGGGAGCTGTTTTTT; cdr3_aa: CASSLGVRANTGELFF
v_call: TRBV18; j_call: TRBJ1-4; clone_size: -; d_call: -; cdr3_nt: TGTGCCAGCTCACCACAAGGGGGAACTAATGAAAAACTGTTTTTT; cdr3_aa: CASSPQGGTNEKLFF
v_call: TRBV27; j_call: TRBJ2-6; clone_size: -; d_call: -; cdr3_nt: TGTGCCAGCAGTTTCCGGGCTGGGGCCAACGTCCTGACTTTC; cdr3_aa: CASSFRAGANVLTF
v_call: TRBV28; j_call: TRBJ2-6; clone_size: medium-sized; d_call: TRBD2; cdr3_nt: TGTGCCAGCAGTGCCATGACTAGCGGAGCCTCTGGGGCCAACGTCCTGACTTTC; cdr3_aa: CASSAMTSGASGANVLTF
v_call: TRBV5-8; j_call: TRBJ2-1; clone_size: -; d_call: TRBD2; cdr3_nt: TGTGCCAGCAGCTTGGCCGGGACTAGCGGGGAACCCTACAATGAGCAGTTCTTC; cdr3_aa: CASSLAGTSGEPYNEQFF
v_call: TRBV14; j_call: TRBJ2-4; clone_size: -; d_call: -; cdr3_nt: TGTGCCAGCAGCCTGACGCTAGCCAAAAACATTCAGTACTTC; cdr3_aa: CASSLTLAKNIQYF
v_call: TRBV19; j_call: TRBJ1-2; clone_size: few; d_call: -; cdr3_nt: TGTGCCAGTAGTACCCGACAGAGAAACTATGGCTACACCTTC; cdr3_aa: CASSTRQRNYGYTF
v_call: TRBV6-4; j_call: TRBJ2-2; clone_size: few; d_call: -; cdr3_nt: TGTGCCAGCAGTGACAAGGTGACCGGGGAGCTGTTTTTT; cdr3_aa: CASSDKVTGELFF
v_call: TRBV6-6; j_call: TRBJ2-7; clone_size: -; d_call: -; cdr3_nt: TGTGCCAGCAGTTTTGGGGGTAGGGTCTACGAGCAGTACTTC; cdr3_aa: CASSFGGRVYEQYF
v_call: TRBV2; j_call: TRBJ2-5; clone_size: few; d_call: -; cdr3_nt: TGTGCCAGCAGTGAAAACACTCCGGAGGAGACCCAGTACTTC; cdr3_aa: CASSENTPEETQYF
v_call: TRBV6-1; j_call: TRBJ1-2; clone_size: -; d_call: -; cdr3_nt: TGTGCCAGCAGTGGTACAGGGATTGCGCGGGGCTACACCTTC; cdr3_aa: CASSGTGIARGYTF
v_call: TRBV7-2; j_call: TRBJ1-2; clone_size: -; d_call: -; cdr3_nt: TGTGCCAGCAGCTATACACAAAAGTATGGCTACACCTTC; cdr3_aa: CASSYTQKYGYTF
v_call: TRBV18; j_call: TRBJ2-7; clone_size: few; d_call: TRBD1; cdr3_nt: TGTGCCAGCTCACCGAGACAGGGGGCAACCTACGAGCAGTACTTC; cdr3_aa: CASSPRQGATYEQYF
v_call: TRBV7-9; j_call: TRBJ2-2; clone_size: -; d_call: TRBD1; cdr3_nt: TGTGCCAGCAGCCCACGGGACAGGGTGACCGGGGAGCTGTTTTTT; cdr3_aa: CASSPRDRVTGELFF
v_call: TRBV28; j_call: TRBJ1-2; clone_size: -; d_call: -; cdr3_nt: TGTGCCAGCAGTTCCGGGGGGGAGACATATGGCTACACCTTC; cdr3_aa: CASSSGGETYGYTF
v_call: TRBV4-3; j_call: TRBJ1-1; clone_size: -; d_call: TRBD1; cdr3_nt: TGCGCCAGCAGCCAGGCAGGGGGCTGGACTGAAGCTTTCTTT; cdr3_aa: CASSQAGGWTEAFF
v_call: TRBV18; j_call: TRBJ1-1; clone_size: -; d_call: TRBD1; cdr3_nt: TGTGCCAGCTCCCAGGGGGACGGGGGCTCTGCTTTCTTT; cdr3_aa: CASSQGDGGSAFF
v_call: TRBV5-1; j_call: TRBJ1-1; clone_size: once; d_call: -; cdr3_nt: TGCGCCAGCAGCTTGACTGGGAGTGGCACTGAAGCTTTCTTT; cdr3_aa: CASSLTGSGTEAFF
v_call: TRBV10-3; j_call: TRBJ2-7; clone_size: few; d_call: -; cdr3_nt: TGTGCCATCAAGACGACAGGCCAATTGGACGAGCAGTACTTC; cdr3_aa: CAIKTTGQLDEQYF
v_call: TRBV6-1; j_call: TRBJ1-1; clone_size: -; d_call: -; cdr3_nt: TGTGCCAGCAGTGGGGGGAACAGTGGGAGCACTGAAGCTTTCTTT; cdr3_aa: CASSGGNSGSTEAFF
v_call: TRBV19; j_call: TRBJ2-5; clone_size: once; d_call: TRBD2; cdr3_nt: TGTGCCACCCAGACTAGCGGCCAAGAGACCCAGTACTTC; cdr3_aa: CATQTSGQETQYF
v_call: TRBV7-9; j_call: TRBJ2-7; clone_size: -; d_call: TRBD2; cdr3_nt: TGTGCCAGCAGCATCGAGGGACTAGGTCTCTACGAGCAGTACTTC; cdr3_aa: CASSIEGLGLYEQYF
v_call: TRBV5-1; j_call: TRBJ1-6; clone_size: -; d_call: TRBD1; cdr3_nt: TGCGCCAGCAGCCCGGACAGGGGAAGCTCACCCCTCCACTTT; cdr3_aa: CASSPDRGSSPLHF
v_call: TRBV19; j_call: TRBJ2-2; clone_size: -; d_call: TRBD1; cdr3_nt: TGTGCCAGTCAACTGGGACAGGGCACCGGGGAGCTGTTTTTT; cdr3_aa: CASQLGQGTGELFF
v_call: TRBV7-2; j_call: TRBJ1-2; clone_size: once; d_call: -; cdr3_nt: TGTGCCAGCAGCTTAGGGAACAGGGAAGCGGGCTACACCTTC; cdr3_aa: CASSLGNREAGYTF
v_call: TRBV19; j_call: TRBJ1-5; clone_size: medium-sized; d_call: -; cdr3_nt: TGTGCCAGTAGTATGGTCAATAGCAATCAGCCCCAGCATTTT; cdr3_aa: CASSMVNSNQPQHF